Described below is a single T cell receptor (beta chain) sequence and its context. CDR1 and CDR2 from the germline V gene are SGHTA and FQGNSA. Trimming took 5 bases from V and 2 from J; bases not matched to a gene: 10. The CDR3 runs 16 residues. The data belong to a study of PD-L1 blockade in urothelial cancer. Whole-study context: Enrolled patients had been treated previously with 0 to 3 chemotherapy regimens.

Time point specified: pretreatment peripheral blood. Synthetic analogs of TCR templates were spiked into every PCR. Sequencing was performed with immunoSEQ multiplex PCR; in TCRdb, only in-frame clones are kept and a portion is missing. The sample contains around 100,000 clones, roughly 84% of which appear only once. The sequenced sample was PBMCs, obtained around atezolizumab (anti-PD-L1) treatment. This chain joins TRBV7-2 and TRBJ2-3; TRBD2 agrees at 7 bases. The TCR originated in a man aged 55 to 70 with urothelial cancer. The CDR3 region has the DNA TGTGCCAGCAGCCGTGGGGGGAGGGCCGCCACAGATACGCAGTATTTT. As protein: CASSRGGRAATDTQYF.